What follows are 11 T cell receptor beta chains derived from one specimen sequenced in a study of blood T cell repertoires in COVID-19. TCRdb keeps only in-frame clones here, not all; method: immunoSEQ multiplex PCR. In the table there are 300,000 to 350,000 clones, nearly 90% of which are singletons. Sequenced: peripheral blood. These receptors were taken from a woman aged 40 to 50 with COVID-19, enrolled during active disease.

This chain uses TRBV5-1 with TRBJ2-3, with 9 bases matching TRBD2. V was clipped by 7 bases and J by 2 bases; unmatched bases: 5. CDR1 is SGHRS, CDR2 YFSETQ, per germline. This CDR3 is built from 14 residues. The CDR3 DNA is TGCGCCAGCGCGCAGCGGGGGGTCACAGATACGCAGTATTTT. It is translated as CASAQRGVTDTQYF.

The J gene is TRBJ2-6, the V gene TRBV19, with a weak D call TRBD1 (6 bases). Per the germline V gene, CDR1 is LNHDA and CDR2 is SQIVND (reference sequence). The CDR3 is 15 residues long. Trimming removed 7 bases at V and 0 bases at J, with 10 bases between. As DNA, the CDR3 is TGTGCCAGTACCAGACAGGACTCTGGGGCCAACGTCCTGACTTTC. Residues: CASTRQDSGANVLTF.

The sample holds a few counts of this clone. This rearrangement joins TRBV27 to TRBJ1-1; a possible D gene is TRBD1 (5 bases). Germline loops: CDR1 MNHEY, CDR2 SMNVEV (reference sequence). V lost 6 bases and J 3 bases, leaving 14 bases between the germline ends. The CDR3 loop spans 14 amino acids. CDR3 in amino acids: CASRGGDEDTEAFF. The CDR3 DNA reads TGTGCCAGCAGGGGGGGGGATGAGGACACTGAAGCTTTCTTT.

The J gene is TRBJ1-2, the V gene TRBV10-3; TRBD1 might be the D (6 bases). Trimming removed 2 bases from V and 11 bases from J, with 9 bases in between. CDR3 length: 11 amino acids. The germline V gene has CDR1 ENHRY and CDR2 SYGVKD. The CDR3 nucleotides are TGTGCCATCAGTGAGGGACAGACTTACACCTTC. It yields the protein CAISEGQTYTF.

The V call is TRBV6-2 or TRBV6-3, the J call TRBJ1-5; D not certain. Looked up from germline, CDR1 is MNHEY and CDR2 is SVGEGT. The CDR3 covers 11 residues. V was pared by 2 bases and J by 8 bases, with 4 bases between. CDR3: CASSYPEPQHF. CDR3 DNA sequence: TGTGCCAGCAGTTACCCAGAGCCCCAGCATTTT.

The CDR3: CASSPGLRPTDNEQFF. The DNA of the CDR3 is TGCGCCAGCAGCCCGGGACTCCGGCCGACTGACAATGAGCAGTTCTTC. The chain carries TRBV5-1 and TRBJ2-1; tentatively, D is TRBD2 (6 bases). CDR1 is SGHRS, CDR2 YFSETQ, per germline. This CDR3 is 16 amino acids long. Trimming removed 4 bases from V and 5 bases from J, with 19 bases in between.

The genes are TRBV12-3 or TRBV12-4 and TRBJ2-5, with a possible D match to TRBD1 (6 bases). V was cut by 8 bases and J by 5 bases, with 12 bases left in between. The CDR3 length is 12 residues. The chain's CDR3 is CASSMQGETQYF. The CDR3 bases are TGTGCCAGCTCAATGCAGGGGGAGACCCAGTACTTC.

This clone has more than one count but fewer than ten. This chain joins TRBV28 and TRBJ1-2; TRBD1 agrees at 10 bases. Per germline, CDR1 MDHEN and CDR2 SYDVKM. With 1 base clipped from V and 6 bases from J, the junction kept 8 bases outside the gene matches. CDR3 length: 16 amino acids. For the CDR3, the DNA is TGTGCCAGCAGTTTATTCGGGGAGGGGACAGGGGATGGCTACACCTTC. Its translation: CASSLFGEGTGDGYTF.

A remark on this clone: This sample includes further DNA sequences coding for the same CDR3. The CDR3, as DNA: TGTGCCAGCAGCCTTGGGGGGTACGAGCAGTACTTC. Amino acids: CASSLGGYEQYF. This chain joins TRBV28 and TRBJ2-7, with D perhaps TRBD2 (6 bases). Trimming left V 6 bases short and J 4 bases short, with 10 bases between. The CDR3 spans 12 residues. The V gene's germline CDR1 is MDHEN and CDR2 SYDVKM.

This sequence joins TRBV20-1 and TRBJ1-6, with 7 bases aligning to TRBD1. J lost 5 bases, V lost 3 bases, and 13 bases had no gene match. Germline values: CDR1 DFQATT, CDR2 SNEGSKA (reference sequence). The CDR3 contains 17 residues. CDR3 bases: TGCAGTGCTAGTCTAGGGGTTTTTGGGACAGATAATTCACCCCTCCACTTT. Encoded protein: CSASLGVFGTDNSPLHF.

The CDR3 spells CASSPLVEKLFF. The CDR3, as DNA: TGTGCCAGCAGTCCATTAGTTGAAAAACTGTTTTTT. This chain uses TRBV28 with TRBJ1-4; no definite D call. The germline V and J ends were trimmed by 5 bases and 7 bases, with 8 bases remaining between them. The CDR3 totals 12 residues. Germline V gene lookup returns CDR1 MDHEN and CDR2 SYDVKM.